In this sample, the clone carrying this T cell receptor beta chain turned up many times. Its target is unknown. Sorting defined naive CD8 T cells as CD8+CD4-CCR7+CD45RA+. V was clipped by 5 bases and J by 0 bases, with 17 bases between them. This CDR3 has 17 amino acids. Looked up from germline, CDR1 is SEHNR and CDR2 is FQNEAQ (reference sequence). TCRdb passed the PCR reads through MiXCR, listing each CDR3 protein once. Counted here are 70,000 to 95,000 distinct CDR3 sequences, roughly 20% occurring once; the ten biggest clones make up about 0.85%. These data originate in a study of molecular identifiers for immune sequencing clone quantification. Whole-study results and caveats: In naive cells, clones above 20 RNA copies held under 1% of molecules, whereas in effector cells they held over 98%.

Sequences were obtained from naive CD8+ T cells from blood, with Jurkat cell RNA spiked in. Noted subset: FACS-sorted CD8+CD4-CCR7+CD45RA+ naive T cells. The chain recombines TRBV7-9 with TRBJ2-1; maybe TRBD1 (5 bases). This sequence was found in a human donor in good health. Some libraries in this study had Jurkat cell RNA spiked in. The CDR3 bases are TGTGCCAGCAGCACGACTTTAGGGGTAGACTCCTACAATGAGCAGTTCTTC. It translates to CASSTTLGVDSYNEQFF.